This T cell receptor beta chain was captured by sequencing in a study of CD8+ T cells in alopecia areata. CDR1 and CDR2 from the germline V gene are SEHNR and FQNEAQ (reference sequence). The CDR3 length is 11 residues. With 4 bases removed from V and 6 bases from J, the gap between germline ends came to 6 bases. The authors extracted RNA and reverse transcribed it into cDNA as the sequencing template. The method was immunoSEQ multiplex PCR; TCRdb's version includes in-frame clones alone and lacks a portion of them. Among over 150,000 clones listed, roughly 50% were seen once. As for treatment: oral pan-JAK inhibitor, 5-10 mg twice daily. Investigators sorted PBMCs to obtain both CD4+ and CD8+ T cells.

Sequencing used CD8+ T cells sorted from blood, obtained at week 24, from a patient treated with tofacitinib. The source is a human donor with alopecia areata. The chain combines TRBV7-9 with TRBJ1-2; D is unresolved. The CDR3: CASSSGNGYTF. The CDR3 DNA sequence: TGTGCCAGCAGCTCGGGGAATGGCTACACCTTC. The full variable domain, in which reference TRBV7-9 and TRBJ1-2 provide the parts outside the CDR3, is DTGVSQNPRHKITKRGQNVTFRCDPISEHNRLYWYRQTLGQGPEFLTYFQNEAQLEKSRLLSDRFSAERPKGSFSTLEIQRTEQGDSAMYLCASSSGNGYTFGSGTRLTVV.